Each of the 21 T cell receptor beta chains below was sequenced from the same sample in a study of OX40 agonist ivuxolimab in advanced cancers. Clones were read by immunoSEQ multiplex PCR, and TCRdb kept only the in-frame ones, dropping some. The sample consists of about 73,000 clones, around nine tenths of them appearing once. This material consisted of CD4+ or CD8+ T cells sorted from blood, taken in a trial of the OX40 agonist ivuxolimab. These receptors all come from an adult with an advanced solid tumor such as melanoma, head and neck, liver or kidney cancer.

V usage is TRBV13 and J usage is TRBJ1-1, with D tentatively TRBD1 (6 bases). The CDR3 runs 18 residues. Trimming took off 5 bases at V and 0 bases at J, with 22 bases between the two ends. The germline V gene has CDR1 PRHDT and CDR2 FYEKMQ (reference sequence). The CDR3 bases are TGTGCCAGCAGCAGGGGGTCAACAGCCCTTCTGGTGAACACTGAAGCTTTCTTT. Amino acids: CASSRGSTALLVNTEAFF.

This chain connects TRBV5-4 to TRBJ2-7, with D possibly TRBD2 on 6 matching bases. Germline CDR1 reads SGHNT; CDR2 reads YYREEE (reference sequence). Trimming stripped 0 bases from V and 0 bases from J, with 7 bases between. The CDR3 has 14 amino acids. In DNA, the CDR3 is TGTGCCAGCAGCTTGGTCGGGAGCTCCTACGAGCAGTACTTC. Residues: CASSLVGSSYEQYF.

V usage is TRBV18 and J usage is TRBJ1-6, with 8 nucleotides matching TRBD1. CDR3 length: 14 amino acids. Trimming at V came to 6 bases and at J to 7 bases, leaving 5 bases not matched to a gene. The germline gives CDR1 KGHSH, CDR2 LQKENI. CDR3 nucleotide sequence: TGTGCCAGCTCGTCGACAGGGGAGAATTCACCCCTCCACTTT. This translates into CASSSTGENSPLHF. Variable domain in full (rest from reference TRBV18 and TRBJ1-6): NAGVMQNPRHLVRRRGQEARLRCSPMKGHSHVYWYRQLPEEGLKFMVYLQKENIIDESGMPKERFSAEFPKEGPSILRIQQVVRGDSAAYFCASSSTGENSPLHFGNGTRLTVT.

The chain links TRBV10-1 to TRBJ2-7; 7 nucleotides line up with TRBD1. Germline V gene data show CDR1 as WNHNN and CDR2 as SYGVQD (reference sequence). The trim removed 0 bases at V and 8 bases at J, leaving 7 bases unmatched. CDR3 length: 14 residues. Here the CDR3 DNA reads TGCGCCAGCAGTGAGTCGGGGGACAGTGCTAAGCAGTACTTC. It specifies CASSESGDSAKQYF.

Only one count was recorded for this clone. This rearrangement joins TRBV4-2 to TRBJ2-7; 8 bases are shared with TRBD2. The CDR3 has 18 amino acids. The germline gives CDR1 LGHNA, CDR2 YNFKEQ. J was trimmed by 4 bases and V by 4 bases; bases with no gene match: 18. Here the CDR3 DNA reads TGTGCCAGCAGCCCCTACTCGCGGATAGCGGGAAAGGGTTACGAGCAGTACTTC. Translating it yields CASSPYSRIAGKGYEQYF.

The chain is built from TRBV9 and TRBJ1-5; D may be TRBD1 (5 bases). Germline assignment: CDR1 SGDLS and CDR2 YYNGEE. V lost 4 bases, J lost 2 bases, and 10 bases lay in between. The CDR3 spans 14 residues. CDR3 sequence reads: CASSQGFGNQPQHF. The CDR3 bases are TGTGCCAGCAGCCAGGGCTTCGGCAATCAGCCCCAGCATTTT.

The chain joins TRBV6-1 to TRBJ2-5; 7 nucleotides match TRBD1. Germline V gives CDR1 MNHNS, CDR2 SASEGT. CDR3 length: 15 amino acids. Trimming took 2 bases from V and 2 from J; bases not matched to a gene: 5. The CDR3 loop is CASSEPGTAQETQYF. In DNA form, the CDR3 reads TGTGCCAGCAGTGAACCCGGGACAGCTCAAGAGACCCAGTACTTC.

V is TRBV7-2 and J is TRBJ2-6, with no clear D. Per germline, CDR1 SGHTA and CDR2 FQGNSA. This CDR3 spans 15 amino acids. The V end was cut by 1 base, the J end by 4 bases, with 8 bases between. CDR3 coding DNA: TGTGCCAGCAGCTTAGTGGAAACAGGGGCCAACGTCCTGACTTTC. This gives the protein CASSLVETGANVLTF.

The chain uses TRBV6-5 and TRBJ2-7; no firm D call. The CDR3 consists of 11 residues. Trimming shortened V by 7 bases and J by 2 bases, and 6 bases separated the two germline ends. CDR1 is MNHEY and CDR2 is SVGAGI in the germline V gene. The CDR3 bases are TGTGCCAGCACGGGCCCCTACGAGCAGTACTTC. Translation gives CASTGPYEQYF.

The chain links TRBV6-6 to TRBJ2-2; 10 bases are a match to TRBD2. CDR3 length equals 14 residues. The ends lost 3 bases at V and 6 bases at J; junction bases unmatched: 1. Germline CDR1 reads MNHNY; CDR2 reads SVGAGI (reference sequence). CDR3 nucleotides: TGTGCCAGCAGTTATAGCGGGGGGTCCGGGGAGCTGTTTTTT. Translated: CASSYSGGSGELFF.

The gene calls are TRBV11-2 and TRBJ2-2; D not certain. Germline CDR1 reads SGHAT; CDR2 reads FQNNGV. The V and J ends lost 3 bases and 4 bases respectively, with 6 bases between them. This CDR3 region has 13 residues. In nucleotides, the CDR3 is TGTGCCAGCAGCTTCCTTGTCACCGGGGAGCTGTTTTTT. Translation: CASSFLVTGELFF.

The chain couples TRBV10-3 to TRBJ2-5, with D hard to call. Germline lookup yields CDR1 ENHRY and CDR2 SYGVKD. CDR3 size: 13 residues. V lost 3 bases to trimming and J lost 2 bases, with 7 bases between them. The DNA for the CDR3 is TGTGCCATCAGTGAAAAGTTTCAAGAGACCCAGTACTTC. Translation: CAISEKFQETQYF.

The V call is TRBV9, the J call TRBJ1-1, with 7 bases lining up with TRBD1. The CDR3 covers 16 residues. The germline V gene encodes CDR1 SGDLS and CDR2 YYNGEE. The trim removed 3 bases at V and 3 bases at J, leaving 11 bases unmatched. This CDR3 is CASSAGRGVRDTEAFF. CDR3 sequence (DNA): TGTGCCAGCAGCGCCGGCAGGGGGGTGCGGGACACTGAAGCTTTCTTT. The full variable domain, its missing parts supplied by reference TRBV9 and TRBJ1-1, is DSGVTQTPKHLITATGQRVTLRCSPRSGDLSVYWYQQSLDQGLQFLIQYYNGEERAKGNILERFSAQQFPDLHSELNLSSLELGDSALYFCASSAGRGVRDTEAFFGQGTRLTVV.

V gene TRBV11-2 combines with J gene TRBJ2-3, with D tentatively TRBD1 or TRBD2 (5 bases each). The CDR3 is made up of 15 amino acids. In germline, CDR1 is SGHAT, CDR2 FQNNGV. V was clipped by 2 bases and J by 1 base, with 10 bases between them. The CDR3 here is CASSLRWDGTDTQYF. DNA for the CDR3: TGTGCCAGCAGCTTAAGGTGGGACGGCACAGATACGCAGTATTTT.

The rearrangement links TRBV5-1 to TRBJ2-1, with D perhaps matching TRBD1 (6 bases). Trimming left V 4 bases short and J 3 bases short, with 14 bases between. Germline V gives CDR1 SGHRS, CDR2 YFSETQ. The CDR3 totals 15 residues. The CDR3 spells CASSPARGGYNEQFF. DNA of the CDR3: TGCGCCAGCAGCCCGGCCAGGGGTGGCTACAATGAGCAGTTCTTC.

J is TRBJ1-4 and V is TRBV2, with TRBD1 matching over 9 bases. The CDR3 sequence is 14 residues long. J was trimmed by 8 bases and V by 4 bases; bases with no gene match: 5. Germline-derived CDR1 and CDR2 are SNHLY and FYNNEI. CDR3 DNA sequence: TGTGCCAGCAGTGTAAGGGGGACAGGGGAAAAACTGTTTTTT. It is translated as CASSVRGTGEKLFF.

The chain is built from TRBV2 and TRBJ2-7; D possibly corresponds to TRBD2 (6 bases). V lost 6 bases and J 1 base, leaving 13 bases between the germline ends. Germline V gene data show CDR1 as SNHLY and CDR2 as FYNNEI. The CDR3 length is 14 residues. CDR3 sequence reads: CASSPSLASYEQYF. The CDR3 DNA is TGTGCCAGCAGCCCTTCCCTAGCGTCCTACGAGCAGTACTTC. Complete variable domain (other parts from reference TRBV2 and TRBJ2-7): EPEVTQTPSHQVTQMGQEVILRCVPISNHLYFYWYRQILGQKVEFLVSFYNNEISEKSEIFDDQFSVERPDGSNFTLKIRSTKLEDSAMYFCASSPSLASYEQYFGPGTRLTVT.

The chain links TRBV7-9 to TRBJ1-2; no firm D call. CDR3 length: 14 amino acids. V dropped 5 bases and J dropped 4 bases, with 14 bases sitting between them. Germline V gives CDR1 SEHNR, CDR2 FQNEAQ (reference sequence). This CDR3 is CASSPQSAFYGYTF. CDR3 nucleotide sequence: TGTGCCAGCAGCCCGCAATCGGCGTTCTATGGCTACACCTTC.

The V and J genes are TRBV13 and TRBJ2-7, with D perhaps TRBD1 (5 bases). V dropped 5 bases and J dropped 0 bases, with 11 bases sitting between them. The germline V gene encodes CDR1 PRHDT and CDR2 FYEKMQ (reference sequence). This CDR3 spans 14 amino acids. In DNA, the CDR3 is TGTGCCAGCAGCCCGCCGGACAACTCCTACGAGCAGTACTTC. Residues: CASSPPDNSYEQYF.

The genes are TRBV7-9 and TRBJ1-5; no clear D. Trimming stripped 5 bases from V and 0 bases from J, with 14 bases between. The CDR3 is 16 amino acids. Germline V gives CDR1 SEHNR, CDR2 FQNEAQ (reference sequence). CDR3 nucleotides: TGTGCCAGCAGCCCAGCGGGAGGAGATAGCAATCAGCCCCAGCATTTT. Protein: CASSPAGGDSNQPQHF.

The V gene is TRBV7-3, the J gene TRBJ1-6; D may be TRBD1 (6 bases). V shed 4 bases and J shed 9 bases, with 13 bases lying between them. Germline V CDR1 and CDR2: SGHTA, FQGTGA. This CDR3 spans 14 amino acids. CDR3 protein: CASSSGAPGSPLHF. CDR3 coding DNA: TGTGCCAGCAGCTCAGGGGCCCCAGGTTCACCCCTCCACTTT. The variable domain in full, completed from reference TRBV7-3 and TRBJ1-6, reads GAGVSQTPSNKVTEKGKYVELRCDPISGHTALYWYRQSLGQGPEFLIYFQGTGAADDSGLPNDRFFAVRPEGSVSTLKIQRTERGDSAVYLCASSSGAPGSPLHFGNGTRLTVT.